This T cell receptor (beta chain) comes out of a study of cytomegalovirus exposure and HLA in healthy donors. CDR1 and CDR2 (germline): MDHEN, SYDVKM. Trimming shortened V by 2 bases and J by 4 bases, and 9 bases separated the two germline ends. The CDR3 runs to 14 residues. Researchers ran the PCR with 60 Vbeta and 13 Jbeta primers. In the original analysis: Later, tens of millions of unique TCR beta chains were counted in an analysis, and approximately 10 million of them were shared. This table comes from immunoSEQ multiplex PCR, and its TCRdb copy is limited to in-frame clones, with some not included. V and J calls and clone size follow that table, whereas D and trimming were derived from the DNA. Of around 90,000 clones listed, around 78% are singletons.

The chain joins TRBV28 to TRBJ1-5, with no clear D. The clonotype originates from a young man in good health and CMV-seronegative. Sequencing was performed on PBMCs. CDR3 in amino acids: CASSLGLRNQPQHF. CDR3 DNA sequence: TGTGCCAGCAGTTTAGGGCTGCGAAATCAGCCCCAGCATTTT.